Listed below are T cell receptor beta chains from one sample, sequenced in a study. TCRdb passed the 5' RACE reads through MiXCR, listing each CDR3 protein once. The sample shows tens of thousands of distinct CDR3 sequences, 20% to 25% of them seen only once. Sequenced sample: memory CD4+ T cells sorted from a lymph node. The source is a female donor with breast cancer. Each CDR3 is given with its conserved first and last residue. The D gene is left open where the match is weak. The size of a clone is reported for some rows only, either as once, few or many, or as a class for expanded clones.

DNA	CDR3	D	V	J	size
TGTGCCAGCAGCTTGTTCGCGGCTAGCACAGATACGCAGTATTTT	CASSLFAASTDTQYF	NA	TRBV5-6	TRBJ2-3	many
TGTGCCAGCAGTCCCAGCGGCAGCTCCTACAATGAGCAGTTCTTC	CASSPSGSSYNEQFF	NA	TRBV6-2/TRBV6-3	TRBJ2-1	few
TGTGCCAGCAGTGATTATCTCGATCGGGGGAACTTC	CASSDYLDRGNF	NA	TRBV6-1	TRBJ2-7	NA
TGTGCCAGCAGTTACTCACAGGGGATATACAATTCACCCCTCCACTTT	CASSYSQGIYNSPLHF	TRBD1	TRBV6-6	TRBJ1-6	many
TGCGCCAGCAGTCCCGAACTAGCGGGGGGATCCTCCTACGAGCAGTACTTC	CASSPELAGGSSYEQYF	TRBD2	TRBV5-1	TRBJ2-7	NA
TGTGCCAGCAGCTTCGGAACATATGGCTACACCTTC	CASSFGTYGYTF	NA	TRBV7-9	TRBJ1-2	NA
TGTGCCAGCAGTTCCCGGAGGTCATCCCAAGCTTTCTTT	CASSSRRSSQAFF	NA	TRBV28	TRBJ1-1	few
TGTGCCAGCAGTTTACAGGGTGGCCAGCCCCAGCATTTT	CASSLQGGQPQHF	NA	TRBV6-5	TRBJ1-5	many
TGCAGTGCTAGAGAGGGTGGACCGAACACTGAAGCTTTCTTT	CSAREGGPNTEAFF	NA	TRBV20-1	TRBJ1-1	many
TGCAGCGTTGTCCCCCCCCGGGGGGGAAGAGAGACCCAGTACTTC	CSVVPPRGGRETQYF	TRBD2	TRBV29-1	TRBJ2-5	many
TGTGCCAGCAGTCGTGGCAGCCTCCCGGCAGATACGCAGTATTTT	CASSRGSLPADTQYF	NA	TRBV7-2	TRBJ2-3	NA
TGTGCCAGCAGCGTTCAGGGAGGCACTGAAGCTTTCTTT	CASSVQGGTEAFF	NA	TRBV9	TRBJ1-1	many
TGTGCCAGCAGCATACAGGACCGTGAAGAGACCCAGTACTTC	CASSIQDREETQYF	NA	TRBV3-1	TRBJ2-5	NA
TGCGCCAGCAGCCAAGAGAACAGGGGGACTGAAGCTTTCTTT	CASSQENRGTEAFF	TRBD1	TRBV4-1	TRBJ1-1	many
TGCGCCAGCAGCCAACAGGCGGTTGATGGGGCCAACGTCCTGACTTTC	CASSQQAVDGANVLTF	NA	TRBV5-1	TRBJ2-6	NA
TGTGCCAGCAGCGAAGGAGGGCGGTTTGAAGCTTTCTTT	CASSEGGRFEAFF	NA	TRBV2	TRBJ1-1	NA
TGTGCCAGCAGCTTCACCCCGGGACTGCCCATGACAGAGACCCAGTACTTC	CASSFTPGLPMTETQYF	NA	TRBV7-2	TRBJ2-5	NA
TGTGCCAGCAGTTTTTCCGGGACGGATCTCTCTGGAAACACCATATATTTT	CASSFSGTDLSGNTIYF	NA	TRBV5-5	TRBJ1-3	few
TGCGCCAGCAGCCCACAGACAGAGAACACTGAAGCTTTCTTT	CASSPQTENTEAFF	NA	TRBV5-1	TRBJ1-1	few
TGCAGTGCGGGGGGTGACAATGAGCAGTTCTTC	CSAGGDNEQFF	NA	TRBV20-1	TRBJ2-1	many
TGTGCCAGAAGCCCTGCCGCCGGGGACAGGGGAGAAAAACTGTTTTTT	CARSPAAGDRGEKLFF	TRBD1	TRBV5-3	TRBJ1-4	NA
TGTGCCAGCAGCCGCGATGGGACAGGGAAAGGAGAGACCCAGTACTTC	CASSRDGTGKGETQYF	TRBD1	TRBV9	TRBJ2-5	NA
TGTGCCAGCAGTCCCAGGCTGAATGAGCAGTTCTTC	CASSPRLNEQFF	NA	TRBV12-3/TRBV12-4	TRBJ2-1	many
TGCGCCAGCAGCTTGTCCAACTCTGAAGATGAGCAGTTCTTC	CASSLSNSEDEQFF	NA	TRBV5-1	TRBJ2-1	few
TGCAGCGTGGACCCAGGGACCCCCTCATCCACTGAAGCTTTCTTT	CSVDPGTPSSTEAFF	NA	TRBV29-1	TRBJ1-1	many
TGTGCCAGCAGCATAGGGGCTGACGAGCAGTACTTC	CASSIGADEQYF	NA	TRBV11-3	TRBJ2-7	NA
TGTGCCAGCAGGAGAGGACAGGGGCCCGCGGGAAATGAGCAGTTCTTC	CASRRGQGPAGNEQFF	TRBD1	TRBV6-1	TRBJ2-1	few
TGCAGCATGCGCCAGGGGTACAATGAGCAGTTCTTC	CSMRQGYNEQFF	NA	TRBV29-1	TRBJ2-1	NA
TGTGCCAGCAGCCACACTAGCGGGAGTGGCTACGAGCAGTACTTC	CASSHTSGSGYEQYF	TRBD2	TRBV4-2	TRBJ2-7	NA
TGTGCCATCAAGGAGTCTCGACTCACAGATACGCAGTATTTT	CAIKESRLTDTQYF	NA	TRBV10-3	TRBJ2-3	NA
TGTGCCAGCAGTTTAATTGGGGGCGAAAAACTGTTTTTT	CASSLIGGEKLFF	NA	TRBV12-3/TRBV12-4	TRBJ1-4	many
TGCAGTGCTAGCGACAGTGCCACTATGAACACTGAAGCTTTCTTT	CSASDSATMNTEAFF	NA	TRBV20-1	TRBJ1-1	many
TGCGCCAGCAGCCAAGATCGCTGGATGGGCACCAACACTGAAGCTTTCTTT	CASSQDRWMGTNTEAFF	NA	TRBV4-1	TRBJ1-1	few
TGCGCCAGCAGTCGTACAGGGGTGAAAGTAGAGACCCAGTACTTC	CASSRTGVKVETQYF	TRBD1	TRBV5-1	TRBJ2-5	NA
TGCGCCACCGTCGGACCCAGGTACACTGAAGCTTTCTTT	CATVGPRYTEAFF	NA	TRBV10-2	TRBJ1-1	few
TGTGCCAGCAGTTACTCAGAGTCGGTGAACACTAAAGCTTTCTTT	CASSYSESVNTKAFF	NA	TRBV6-2/TRBV6-3	TRBJ1-1	NA
TGTGCCAGCAACTCTATAGGGACAGGGAGCAATCAGCCCCAGCATTTT	CASNSIGTGSNQPQHF	TRBD1	TRBV28	TRBJ1-5	NA
TGCAGTGCTAGAGGACAGACTAATACGCAGTATTTT	CSARGQTNTQYF	NA	TRBV20-1	TRBJ2-3	few
TGTGCCAGCATTAGTCCAGGGAAGGTTGGGGCCAACGTCCTGACTTTC	CASISPGKVGANVLTF	NA	TRBV6-5	TRBJ2-6	many
TGTGCCAGCAGCTTAGACGGCACCTCCTACGAGCAGTACTTC	CASSLDGTSYEQYF	NA	TRBV7-2	TRBJ2-7	NA
TGTGCCCGCGACAGGGGGCGCAATGAGCAGTTCTTC	CARDRGRNEQFF	TRBD1	TRBV27	TRBJ2-1	NA
TGCGCCAGCAGCTTGGGGATCTCTGGGGCCAACGTCCTGACTTTC	CASSLGISGANVLTF	NA	TRBV5-1	TRBJ2-6	NA
TGTGCCAGCAGTTTTGCGGGGGACACTGAAGCTTTCTTT	CASSFAGDTEAFF	NA	TRBV12-3/TRBV12-4	TRBJ1-1	few
TGCGCCAGCACGAGCGGGAGGGATCAAGAGACCCAGTACTTC	CASTSGRDQETQYF	TRBD2	TRBV5-1	TRBJ2-5	many
TGCAGCGTTGCTGTCCAGCAGGGTGAGCAGTTCTTC	CSVAVQQGEQFF	NA	TRBV29-1	TRBJ2-1	medium-sized
TGTGCCAGCAGCTTAGTGGGTCGCACAGATACGCAGTATTTT	CASSLVGRTDTQYF	NA	TRBV7-2	TRBJ2-3	many
TGTGCCAGCAGCCAAGCTCCTAACTATGGCTACACCTTC	CASSQAPNYGYTF	NA	TRBV14	TRBJ1-2	few
TGCGCCAGCAGCCTTCTGGGGGACCATGGCTACACCTTC	CASSLLGDHGYTF	NA	TRBV5-1	TRBJ1-2	NA
TGCGCCAGCAGCCACCCAGGAACGCGGGGCACCGGGGAGCTGTTTTTT	CASSHPGTRGTGELFF	NA	TRBV4-1	TRBJ2-2	NA
TGTGCCAGCAGTTTTGGGCAGGCCTTTAATCAGCCCCAGCATTTT	CASSFGQAFNQPQHF	NA	TRBV28	TRBJ1-5	few
TGTGCCAGCAGTAACAGGAGAGGGAGCACAGATACGCAGTATTTT	CASSNRRGSTDTQYF	NA	TRBV12-3/TRBV12-4	TRBJ2-3	few
TGTGCCAGCAGCTTAGGGACAGGGGGCGGCTACACCTTC	CASSLGTGGGYTF	TRBD1	TRBV7-2	TRBJ1-2	medium-sized